This T cell receptor beta chain was captured by sequencing in a study of blood T cell repertoires in COVID-19 (TCRdb year 2020). Context from the whole study: Samples covering the acute and convalescent phases of COVID-19 were provided by collaborators in the United States, Italy and Spain. Sample metadata almost always included a de-identified subject ID, COVID-19 status, age in years and sex. The samples were drawn from the first 160 participants of the ongoing ImmuneRACE study and from 1,254 subjects provided by 6 global collaborators. Deeply sampled blood TCRbeta repertoires from subjects exposed to, actively infected with, or recovered from COVID-19 were included in the dataset. The repertoires were released in a freely available public database meant as a resource for research on the immune response to SARS-CoV-2. Where HLA class I and class II types were available, the types were taken from metadata supplied by the sample provider, not from assay-based typing. The material from the prospective study consisted of cDNA or gDNA derived from T cells, B-cell-depleted T cells, or PBMCs. The investigation overall reported the following: The amount of clinical and demographic metadata varied by source and participant and was provided uncurated.

The collaborating institutions used their own protocols to collect whole blood in K2EDTA tubes. For TCRbeta analysis, collaborators shipped samples in one of three forms: frozen whole blood, isolated PBMCs, or DNA extracted from either of those sample types. TCRbeta CDR3 regions were amplified from genomic DNA using the immunoSEQ Assay, a bias-controlled multiplex PCR. The original methods were these. Nucleated cell counts per sample were estimated from amplification of reference gene primers within the assay. To quantify the absolute abundance of each unique TCRbeta CDR3 rearrangement, sequence reads were collapsed and filtered. Productive Simpson clonality was computed per sample as the square root of Simpson's diversity index over productive rearrangements. This immuneACCESS table, as held by TCRdb, lists in-frame sequences with V and J called but not all clones. Of the missing ones, under half trace to an unresolved V gene in checked studies; the others have no known cause. The V and J calls and clone size were taken over from that table, and D and trimming were inferred from the DNA. The sample contains some 280,000 clones, roughly 85% of them found a single time. The top ten clonotypes cover 2.5% to 3.5% of the sample.

In its sample, this clone was seen a few times. Its antigen is still unknown. No much larger clone is present one base from it, and per-base qualities are unavailable. CDR1 and CDR2 were assigned from the germline V gene (reference sequence) as GTSNPN and SVGIG. Trimmed from V: 4 bases; trimmed from J: 2 bases; junction bases lacking a gene match: 7. The CDR3, cysteine through phenylalanine, is 15 amino acids long. Only CDR3 DNA is held: 45 bases, read in frame from base 1. The rearranged segments are TRBV30 and TRBJ2-1, with 8 middle bases fitting TRBD2. Material: peripheral blood. This TCR was sampled from a woman aged 25 to 45 with active or convalescent COVID-19. The DNA is as follows: TGTGCCTGGAAAACGGGGCGGGGGGCCTACAATGAGCAGTTCTTC. Translated, it reads CAWKTGRGAYNEQFF.